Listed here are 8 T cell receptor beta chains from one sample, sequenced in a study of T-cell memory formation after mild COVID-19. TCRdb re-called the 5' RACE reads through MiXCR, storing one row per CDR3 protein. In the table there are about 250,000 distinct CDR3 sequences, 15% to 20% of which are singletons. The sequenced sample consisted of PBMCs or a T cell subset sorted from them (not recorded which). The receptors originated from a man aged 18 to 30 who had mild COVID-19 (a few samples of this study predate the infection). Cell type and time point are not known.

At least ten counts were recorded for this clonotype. The CDR3, as DNA: TGTGCCAGCAGCTTCCTGGCCGGGGAGCTGTTTTTT. This encodes CASSFLAGELFF. The chain carries TRBV5-6 and TRBJ2-2; no clear D. V gave up 2 bases and J gave up 6 bases, with 5 bases separating them. Germline values: CDR1 SGHDT, CDR2 YYEEEE. This CDR3 has 12 residues.

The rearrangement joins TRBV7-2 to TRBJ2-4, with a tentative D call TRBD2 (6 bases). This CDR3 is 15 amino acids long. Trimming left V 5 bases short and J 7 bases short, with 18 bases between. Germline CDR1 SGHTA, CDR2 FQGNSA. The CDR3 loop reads CASSPASLGRNIQYF. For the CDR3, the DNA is TGTGCCAGCAGCCCGGCCTCTCTTGGGAGGAACATTCAGTACTTC.

The CDR3, as DNA: TGTGCCAGCAGCCAGTCTAGCGGGGGCACAGATACGCAGTATTTT. This sequence encodes CASSQSSGGTDTQYF. The genes are TRBV7-2 and TRBJ2-3, with TRBD2 matching 9 bases. Germline CDR1 and CDR2: SGHTA and FQGNSA. The CDR3 has 15 amino acids. Trimming cost V 5 bases and J 1 base; bases outside gene matches: 4.

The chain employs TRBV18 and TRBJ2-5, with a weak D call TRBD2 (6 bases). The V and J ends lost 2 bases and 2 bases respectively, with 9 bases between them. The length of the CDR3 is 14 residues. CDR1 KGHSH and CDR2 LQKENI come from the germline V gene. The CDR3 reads CASSPGLTQETQYF. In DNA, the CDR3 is TGTGCCAGCTCACCAGGACTAACACAAGAGACCCAGTACTTC. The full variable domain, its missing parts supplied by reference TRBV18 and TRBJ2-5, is NAGVMQNPRHLVRRRGQEARLRCSPMKGHSHVYWYRQLPEEGLKFMVYLQKENIIDESGMPKERFSAEFPKEGPSILRIQQVVRGDSAAYFCASSPGLTQETQYFGPGTRLLVL.

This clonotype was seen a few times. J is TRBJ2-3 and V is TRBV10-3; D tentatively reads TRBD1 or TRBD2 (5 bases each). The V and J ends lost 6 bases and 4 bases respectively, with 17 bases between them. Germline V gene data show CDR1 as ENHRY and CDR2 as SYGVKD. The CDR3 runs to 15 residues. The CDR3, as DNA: TGTGCCATCAGCGGTGAGGGGTGGCGGGCAGATACGCAGTATTTT. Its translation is CAISGEGWRADTQYF.

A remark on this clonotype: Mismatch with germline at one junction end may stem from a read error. This CDR3 is CASSLGTIGQETQYF. In nucleotides, the CDR3 is TGTGCTAGCAGCCTCGGGACTATCGGTCAAGAGACCCAGTACTTC. V and J are TRBV7-7 and TRBJ2-5; 7 positions agree with TRBD2. The CDR3 runs 15 residues. Germline lookup yields CDR1 SSHAT and CDR2 FNYEAQ (reference sequence).

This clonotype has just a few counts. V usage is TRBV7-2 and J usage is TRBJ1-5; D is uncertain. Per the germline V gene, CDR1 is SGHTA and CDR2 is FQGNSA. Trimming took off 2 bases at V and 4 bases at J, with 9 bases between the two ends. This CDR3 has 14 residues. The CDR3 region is CASSLWIGNQPQHF. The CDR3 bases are TGTGCCAGCAGCTTATGGATAGGGAATCAGCCCCAGCATTTT.

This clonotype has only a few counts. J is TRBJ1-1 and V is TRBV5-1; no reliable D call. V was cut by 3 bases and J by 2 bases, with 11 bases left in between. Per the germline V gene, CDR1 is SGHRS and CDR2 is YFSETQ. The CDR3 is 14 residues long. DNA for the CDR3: TGCGCCAGCAGCTCTCAACCTGGAAACACTGAAGCTTTCTTT. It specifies CASSSQPGNTEAFF.